This T cell receptor (beta chain) emerged from a study of shared clonotypes between healthy human individuals. Notes on the study in general: Among the subsets, naive ones generally showed larger estimated richness than memory ones. The genetic and exposure-history diversity represented was limited by few donors.

Profiled with immunoSEQ multiplex PCR; TCRdb holds only in-frame clones, not every one. The data show about 2.4 million clones, roughly 93% seen once. Researchers partitioned CD4+ cells into CD45RA+ naive and CD45RA-negative memory subsets. Points on this clone: Its antigen remains unknown.

Germline values: CDR1 MNHEY, CDR2 SVGAGI. The CDR3 covers 14 residues. The ends were cut back, 0 bases at V and 7 bases at J, with 12 bases in the middle. The chain links TRBV6-5 to TRBJ1-1; no clear D. Sequences were obtained from naive CD4+ T cells from PBMCs. The subset here: CD45RA+ positively selected. The receptor comes from a man aged 18 to 35 in good health. Some clones in this sample may be carry-over from other donors' samples. CDR3 nucleotide sequence: TGTGCCAGCAGTTACTCTTTCTGGGAGGGTGAAGCTTTCTTT. This gives the protein CASSYSFWEGEAFF.